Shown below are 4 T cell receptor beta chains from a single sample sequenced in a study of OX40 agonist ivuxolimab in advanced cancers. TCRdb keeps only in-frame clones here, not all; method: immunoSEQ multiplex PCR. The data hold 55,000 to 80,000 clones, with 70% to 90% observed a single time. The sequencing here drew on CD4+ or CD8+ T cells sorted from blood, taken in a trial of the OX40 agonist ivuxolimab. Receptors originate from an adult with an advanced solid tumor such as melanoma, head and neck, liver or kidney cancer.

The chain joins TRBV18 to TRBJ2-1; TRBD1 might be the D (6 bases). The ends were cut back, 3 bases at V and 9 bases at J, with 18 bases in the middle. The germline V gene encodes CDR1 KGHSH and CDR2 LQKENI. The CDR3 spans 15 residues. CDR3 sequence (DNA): TGTGCCAGCTCACCTCCGACACTACAGGGAACTGAGCAGTTCTTC. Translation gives CASSPPTLQGTEQFF.

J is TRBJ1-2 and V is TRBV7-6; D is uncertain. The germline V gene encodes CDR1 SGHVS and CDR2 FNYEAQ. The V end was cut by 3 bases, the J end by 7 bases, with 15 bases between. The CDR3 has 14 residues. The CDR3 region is CASSFFLGTAGYTF. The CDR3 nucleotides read TGTGCCAGCAGCTTCTTCCTTGGCACCGCTGGCTACACCTTC.

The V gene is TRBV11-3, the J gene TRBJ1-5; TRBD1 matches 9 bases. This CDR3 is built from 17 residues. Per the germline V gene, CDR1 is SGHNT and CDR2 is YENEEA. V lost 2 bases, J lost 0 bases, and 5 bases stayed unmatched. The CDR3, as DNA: TGTGCCAGCAGCTTAATAGGGACAGGGTATAGCAATCAGCCCCAGCATTTT. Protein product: CASSLIGTGYSNQPQHF.

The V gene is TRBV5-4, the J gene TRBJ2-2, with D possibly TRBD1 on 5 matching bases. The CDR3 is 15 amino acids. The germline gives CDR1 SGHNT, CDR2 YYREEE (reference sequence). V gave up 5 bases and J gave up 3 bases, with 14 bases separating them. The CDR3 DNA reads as TGTGCCAGCAGTATTGGGGCGAAGCACACCGGGGAGCTGTTTTTT. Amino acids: CASSIGAKHTGELFF.